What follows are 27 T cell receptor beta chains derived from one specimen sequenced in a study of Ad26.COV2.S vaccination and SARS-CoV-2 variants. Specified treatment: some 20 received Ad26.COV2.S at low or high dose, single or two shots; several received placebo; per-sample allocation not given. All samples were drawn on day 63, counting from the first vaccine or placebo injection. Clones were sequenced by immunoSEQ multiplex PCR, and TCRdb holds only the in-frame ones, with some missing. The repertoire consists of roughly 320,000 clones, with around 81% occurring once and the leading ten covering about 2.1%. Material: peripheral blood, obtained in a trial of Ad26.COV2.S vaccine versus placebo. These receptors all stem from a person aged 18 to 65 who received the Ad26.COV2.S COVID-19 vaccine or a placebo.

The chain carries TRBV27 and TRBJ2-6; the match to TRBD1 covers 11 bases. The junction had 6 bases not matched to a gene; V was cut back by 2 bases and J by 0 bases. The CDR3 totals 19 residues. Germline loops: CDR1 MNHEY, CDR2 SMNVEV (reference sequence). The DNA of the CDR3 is TGTGCCAGCAGTTTAACGCCGGGACAGGGGGGCTCTGGGGCCAACGTCCTGACTTTC. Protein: CASSLTPGQGGSGANVLTF.

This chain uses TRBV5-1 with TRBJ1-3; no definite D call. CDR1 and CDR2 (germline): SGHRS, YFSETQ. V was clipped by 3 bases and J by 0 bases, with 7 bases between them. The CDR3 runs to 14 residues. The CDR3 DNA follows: TGCGCCAGCAGCTCGGGAGTCTCTGGAAACACCATATATTTT. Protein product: CASSSGVSGNTIYF.

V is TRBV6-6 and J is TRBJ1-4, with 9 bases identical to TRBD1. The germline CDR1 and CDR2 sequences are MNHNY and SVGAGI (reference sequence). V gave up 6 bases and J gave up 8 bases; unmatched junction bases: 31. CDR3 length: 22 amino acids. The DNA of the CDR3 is TGTGCCAGCAGCTTTACCGGTGCTGGACGGACAGGGGTTAGGGTATTACGGGAAAAACTGTTTTTT. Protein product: CASSFTGAGRTGVRVLREKLFF.

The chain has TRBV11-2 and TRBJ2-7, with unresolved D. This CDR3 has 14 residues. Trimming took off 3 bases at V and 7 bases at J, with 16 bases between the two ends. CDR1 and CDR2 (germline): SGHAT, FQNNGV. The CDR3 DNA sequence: TGTGCCAGCAGCTTCGACGGTACATACATGGAGCAGTACTTC. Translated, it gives CASSFDGTYMEQYF.

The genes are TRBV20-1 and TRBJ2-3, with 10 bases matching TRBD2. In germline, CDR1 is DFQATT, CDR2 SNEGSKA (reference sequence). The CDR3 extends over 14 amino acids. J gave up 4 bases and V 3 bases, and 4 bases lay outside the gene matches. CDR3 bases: TGCAGTGCTAGTAAGCGGGGGGGCGCAGATACGCAGTATTTT. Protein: CSASKRGGADTQYF.

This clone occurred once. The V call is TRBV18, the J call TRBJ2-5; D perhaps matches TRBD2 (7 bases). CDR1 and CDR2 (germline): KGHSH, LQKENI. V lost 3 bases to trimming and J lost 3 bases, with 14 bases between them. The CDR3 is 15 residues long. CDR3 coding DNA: TGTGCCAGCTCACCGGCGGGGGCCGGGGAAGAGACCCAGTACTTC. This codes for CASSPAGAGEETQYF.

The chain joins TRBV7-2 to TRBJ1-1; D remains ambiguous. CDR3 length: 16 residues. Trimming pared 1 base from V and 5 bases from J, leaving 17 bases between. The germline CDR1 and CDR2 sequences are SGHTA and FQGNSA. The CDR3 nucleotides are TGTGCCAGCAGCTTAGTATCGGCTCCCCCGGGGACTGAAGCTTTCTTT. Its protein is CASSLVSAPPGTEAFF.

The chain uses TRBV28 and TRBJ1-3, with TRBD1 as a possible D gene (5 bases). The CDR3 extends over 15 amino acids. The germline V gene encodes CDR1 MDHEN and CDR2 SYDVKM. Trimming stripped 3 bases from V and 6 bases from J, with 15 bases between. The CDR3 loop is CASSFGRDFANTIYF. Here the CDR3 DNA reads TGTGCCAGCAGTTTTGGCAGGGACTTTGCAAACACCATATATTTT.

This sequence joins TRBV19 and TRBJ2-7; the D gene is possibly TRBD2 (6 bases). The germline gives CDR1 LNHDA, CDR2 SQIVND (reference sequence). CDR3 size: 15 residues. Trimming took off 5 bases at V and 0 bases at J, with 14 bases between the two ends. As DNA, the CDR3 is TGTGCCAGTAGTGTCCGGACTACTAGCTCCTACGAGCAGTACTTC. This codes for CASSVRTTSSYEQYF.

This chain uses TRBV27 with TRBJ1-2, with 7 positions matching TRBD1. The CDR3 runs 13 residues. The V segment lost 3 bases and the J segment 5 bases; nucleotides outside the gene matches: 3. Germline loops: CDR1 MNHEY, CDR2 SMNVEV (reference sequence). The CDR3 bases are TGTGCCAGCAGTTTGGACAGGCTTTATGGCTACACCTTC. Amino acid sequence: CASSLDRLYGYTF.

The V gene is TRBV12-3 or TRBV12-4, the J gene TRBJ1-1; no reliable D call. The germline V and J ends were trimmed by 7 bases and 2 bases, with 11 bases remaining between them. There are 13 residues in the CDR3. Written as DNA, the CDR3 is TGTGCCAGCATCCATCTAGGTAACACTGAAGCTTTCTTT. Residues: CASIHLGNTEAFF.

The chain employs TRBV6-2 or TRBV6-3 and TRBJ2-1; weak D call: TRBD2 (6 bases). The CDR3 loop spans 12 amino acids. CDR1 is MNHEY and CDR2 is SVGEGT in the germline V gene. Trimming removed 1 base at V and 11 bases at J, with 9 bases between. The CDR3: CASSYLAAKQFF. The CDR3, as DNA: TGTGCCAGCAGTTACTTAGCGGCTAAGCAGTTCTTC.

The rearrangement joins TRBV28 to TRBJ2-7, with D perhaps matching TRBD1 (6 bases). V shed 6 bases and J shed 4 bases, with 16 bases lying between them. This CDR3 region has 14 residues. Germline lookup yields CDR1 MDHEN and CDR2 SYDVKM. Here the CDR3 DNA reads TGTGCCAGCAGGCCCAGGGGCTCTGGGTACGAGCAGTACTTC. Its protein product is CASRPRGSGYEQYF. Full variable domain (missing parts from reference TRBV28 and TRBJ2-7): DVKVTQSSRYLVKRTGEKVFLECVQDMDHENMFWYRQDPGLGLRLIYFSYDVKMKEKGDIPEGYSVSREKKERFSLILESASTNQTSMYLCASRPRGSGYEQYFGPGTRLTVT.

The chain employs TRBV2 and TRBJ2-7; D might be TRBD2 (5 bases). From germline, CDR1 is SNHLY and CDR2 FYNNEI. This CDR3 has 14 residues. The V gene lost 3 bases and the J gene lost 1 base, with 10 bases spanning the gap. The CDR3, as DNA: TGTGCCAGCAGTGAGGAGGACGGATCCTACGAGCAGTACTTC. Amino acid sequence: CASSEEDGSYEQYF.

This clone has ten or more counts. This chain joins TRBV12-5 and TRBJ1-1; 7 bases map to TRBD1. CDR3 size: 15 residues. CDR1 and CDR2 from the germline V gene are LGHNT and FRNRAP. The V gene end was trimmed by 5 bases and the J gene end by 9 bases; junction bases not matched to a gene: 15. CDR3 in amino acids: CASGPPGQRSIKAFF. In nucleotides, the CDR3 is TGTGCTAGTGGTCCGCCGGGACAGAGAAGTATTAAAGCTTTCTTT. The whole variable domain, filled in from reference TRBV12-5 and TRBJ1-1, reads DARVTQTPRHKVTEMGQEVTMRCQPILGHNTVFWYRQTMMQGLELLAYFRNRAPLDDSGMPKDRFSAEMPDATLATLKIQPSEPRDSAVYFCASGPPGQRSIKAFFGQGTRLTVV.

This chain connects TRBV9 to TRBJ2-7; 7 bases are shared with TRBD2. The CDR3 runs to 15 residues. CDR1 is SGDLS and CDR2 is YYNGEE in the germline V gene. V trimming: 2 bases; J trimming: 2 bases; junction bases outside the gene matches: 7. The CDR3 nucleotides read TGTGCCAGCAGCGTCAGCGGGGTCGGGGCCTACGAGCAGTACTTC. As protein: CASSVSGVGAYEQYF.

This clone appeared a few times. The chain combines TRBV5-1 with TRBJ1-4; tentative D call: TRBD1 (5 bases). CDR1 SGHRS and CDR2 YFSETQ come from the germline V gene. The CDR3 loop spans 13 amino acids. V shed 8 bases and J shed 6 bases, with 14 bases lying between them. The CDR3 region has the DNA TGCGCCAGTGGGAGACCGGGGGATGAAAAACTGTTTTTT. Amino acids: CASGRPGDEKLFF. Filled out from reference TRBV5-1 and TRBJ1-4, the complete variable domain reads KAGVTQTPRYLIKTRGQQVTLSCSPISGHRSVSWYQQTPGQGLQFLFEYFSETQRNKGNFPGRFSGRQFSNSRSEMNVSTLELGDSALYLCASGRPGDEKLFFGSGTQLSVL.

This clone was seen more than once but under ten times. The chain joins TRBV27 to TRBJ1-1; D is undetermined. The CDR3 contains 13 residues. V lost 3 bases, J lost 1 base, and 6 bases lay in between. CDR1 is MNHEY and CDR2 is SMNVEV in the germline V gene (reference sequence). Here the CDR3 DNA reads TGTGCCAGCAGTTTGTACGGGAACACTGAAGCTTTCTTT. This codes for CASSLYGNTEAFF.

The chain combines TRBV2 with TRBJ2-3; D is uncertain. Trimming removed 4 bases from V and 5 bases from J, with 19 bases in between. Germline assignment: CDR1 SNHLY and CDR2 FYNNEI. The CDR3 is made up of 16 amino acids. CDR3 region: CASSGGRGRAGDTQYF. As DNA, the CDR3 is TGTGCCAGCAGTGGGGGAAGAGGACGGGCAGGAGATACGCAGTATTTT.

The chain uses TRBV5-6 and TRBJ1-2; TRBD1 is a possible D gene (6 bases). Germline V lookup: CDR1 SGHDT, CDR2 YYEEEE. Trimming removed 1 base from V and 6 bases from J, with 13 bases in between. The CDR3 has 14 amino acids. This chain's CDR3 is CASSLKNREHGYTF. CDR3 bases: TGTGCCAGCAGCTTGAAGAACAGGGAGCATGGCTACACCTTC.

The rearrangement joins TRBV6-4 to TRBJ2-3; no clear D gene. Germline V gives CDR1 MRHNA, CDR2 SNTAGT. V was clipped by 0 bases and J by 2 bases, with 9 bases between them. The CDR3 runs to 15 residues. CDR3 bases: TGTGCCAGCAGTGACTCGGGTTCCCCCACAGATACGCAGTATTTT. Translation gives CASSDSGSPTDTQYF.

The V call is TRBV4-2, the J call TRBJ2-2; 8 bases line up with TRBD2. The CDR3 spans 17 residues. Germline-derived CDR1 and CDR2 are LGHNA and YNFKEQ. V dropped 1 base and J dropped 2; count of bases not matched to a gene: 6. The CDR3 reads CASSQAGLATNTGELFF. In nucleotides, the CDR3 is TGTGCCAGCAGCCAAGCCGGACTAGCCACCAACACCGGGGAGCTGTTTTTT.

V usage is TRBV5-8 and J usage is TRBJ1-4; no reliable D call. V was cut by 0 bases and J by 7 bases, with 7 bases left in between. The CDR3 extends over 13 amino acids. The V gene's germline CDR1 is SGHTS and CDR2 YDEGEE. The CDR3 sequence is CASSLGHGEKLFF. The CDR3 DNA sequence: TGTGCCAGCAGCTTGGGTCATGGTGAAAAACTGTTTTTT.

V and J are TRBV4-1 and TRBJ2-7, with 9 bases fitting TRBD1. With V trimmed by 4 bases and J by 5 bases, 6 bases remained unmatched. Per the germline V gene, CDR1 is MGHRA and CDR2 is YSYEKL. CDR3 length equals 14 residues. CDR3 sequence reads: CASSRRDRVDEQYF. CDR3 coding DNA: TGCGCCAGCAGCCGCCGGGACAGGGTTGACGAGCAGTACTTC.

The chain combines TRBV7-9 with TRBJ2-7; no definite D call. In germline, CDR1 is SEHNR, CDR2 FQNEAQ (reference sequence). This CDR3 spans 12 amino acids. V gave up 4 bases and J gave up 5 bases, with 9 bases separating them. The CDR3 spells CASSSPRNEQYF. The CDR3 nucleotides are TGTGCCAGCAGCTCCCCACGGAACGAGCAGTACTTC.

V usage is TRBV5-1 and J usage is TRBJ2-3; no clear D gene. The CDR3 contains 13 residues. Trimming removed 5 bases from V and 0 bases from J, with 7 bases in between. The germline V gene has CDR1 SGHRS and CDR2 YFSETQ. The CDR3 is CASRITSTDTQYF. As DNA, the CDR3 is TGCGCCAGCAGAATCACTAGCACAGATACGCAGTATTTT.

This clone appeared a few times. The CDR3 nucleotides read TGTGCCAGCAGTTTAATCGGAGCGACCGGGGAGCTGTTTTTT. Its protein is CASSLIGATGELFF. The chain joins TRBV28 to TRBJ2-2; D gene unclear. The CDR3 contains 14 residues. The V end lost 2 bases, the J end lost 5 bases, and 9 bases lay between the germline ends. Germline V gene data show CDR1 as MDHEN and CDR2 as SYDVKM.